This T cell receptor beta chain is drawn from a study of radiation and T cells in renal cell carcinoma. Study-level points and caveats: Without pretreatment biopsies, baseline tumor clonotype presence was undetermined. From baseline, blood top tumor clonotypes peaked at 2 weeks post-radiation.

This CDR3 contains 11 residues. The V segment lost 5 bases and the J segment 8 bases; nucleotides outside the gene matches: 4. Per germline, CDR1 DFQATT and CDR2 SNEGSKA (reference sequence). Notes on this clone: Its specificity is unknown. Within the sample, other DNA sequences also encode this same CDR3.

Measured with immunoSEQ multiplex PCR; TCRdb has only the in-frame clones, and not every one. The sample lists some 120,000 clones; around nine tenths were seen once. Time point indicated: blood 2 weeks post-SBRT. Documented treatment: 15 Gy SBRT to primary tumor, nephrectomy 4 weeks later. Blood was sampled at baseline, 2 weeks and 4 weeks after SBRT. This renal cell carcinoma was of the clear cell type. The input for sequencing was blood, taken from a patient whose treatment included radiotherapy and nephrectomy. The origin of this receptor is a woman in her seventies with renal cell carcinoma. The gene calls are TRBV20-1 and TRBJ1-2; the match to TRBD1 covers 8 bases. CDR3 nucleotide sequence: TGCAGTGCTGGACAGGGAGGAGGCTACACCTTC. Its protein product is CSAGQGGGYTF.